The TCR beta chain under discussion was sequenced for a study of PD-1 blockade in classical Hodgkin lymphoma. Clones were sequenced by immunoSEQ multiplex PCR, and TCRdb holds only the in-frame ones, with some missing. The table lists about 97,000 clones, over 80% of them singletons, with 9.5% to 15% in the top ten. Every patient experienced relapse after autologous stem cell transplantation, and brentuximab vedotin exposure varied. Best overall response was complete response, partial response or progressive disease in these relapsed/refractory classical Hodgkin lymphoma patients. The CDR3 totals 18 residues. Germline V gene sequence: CDR1 LGHNA, CDR2 YSLEER. Trimming took 1 base from V and 0 from J, leaving 18 bases between them.

The material sequenced was peripheral blood mononuclear cells (PBMCs), taken at baseline. This chain links TRBV4-3 with TRBJ1-2; unclear D gene. The receptor comes from a human donor with classical Hodgkin lymphoma. CDR3: CASSQGDGHARANYGYTF. In DNA, the CDR3 is TGCGCCAGCAGCCAAGGCGATGGGCACGCCAGAGCTAACTATGGCTACACCTTC.